A selection of T cell receptor beta chains follows, all from one sample in a study of T-cell memory formation after mild COVID-19. TCRdb recomputed calls from the 5' RACE reads with MiXCR, one row per CDR3 protein. The sample contains hundreds of thousands of distinct CDR3 sequences, about 23% of which appear only once. Sequenced sample: PBMCs or a T cell subset sorted from them (not recorded which). These receptors all stem from an adult woman who had mild COVID-19 (a few samples of this study predate the infection). Cell type and time point are not known. CDR3s include the opening cysteine and the closing phenylalanine or tryptophan. The D gene is left open where the match is weak. For some rows the clone size is stated as once, few or many, or as a class when expanded; others skip it.

d_call	clone_size	j_call	v_call	cdr3_aa	cdr3_nt
-	many	TRBJ2-3	TRBV6-2/TRBV6-3	CASSVGSPTDTQYF	TGTGCCAGCAGTGTTGGGAGTCCCACAGATACGCAGTATTTT
-	few	TRBJ1-5	TRBV12-3/TRBV12-4	CASSLGVIQPQHF	TGTGCCAGCAGTTTGGGGGTAATTCAGCCCCAGCATTTT
-	-	TRBJ2-6	TRBV30	CAGTSTGANVLTF	TGTGCCGGAACTAGCACTGGGGCCAACGTCCTGACTTTC
TRBD2	few	TRBJ2-1	TRBV12-3/TRBV12-4	CASSPRASGRGSEQFF	TGTGCCAGCAGTCCACGGGCTAGCGGGAGGGGTAGTGAGCAGTTCTTC
-	few	TRBJ2-3	TRBV27	CASSIRTTDTQYF	TGTGCCAGCAGTATCCGGACCACAGATACGCAGTATTTT
-	few	TRBJ1-5	TRBV20-1	CSAREGSKGYNQPQHF	TGCAGTGCTAGAGAGGGTTCAAAGGGTTACAATCAGCCCCAGCATTTT
TRBD2	many	TRBJ2-3	TRBV14	CASSQERRSGRGPTDTQYF	TGTGCCAGCAGCCAAGAGCGTCGGAGCGGGAGGGGACCGACAGATACGCAGTATTTT
TRBD1	few	TRBJ2-1	TRBV20-1	CSASRQGAADEQFF	TGCAGTGCTAGCCGACAGGGGGCGGCGGACGAGCAGTTCTTC
-	few	TRBJ2-3	TRBV4-1	CASSQRVVGPNTDTQYF	TGCGCCAGCAGCCAAAGAGTCGTGGGGCCGAACACAGATACGCAGTATTTT
TRBD1	-	TRBJ2-7	TRBV5-1	CASSHTGEHEQYF	TGCGCCAGCAGCCATACAGGGGAACACGAGCAGTACTTC
-	-	TRBJ2-1	TRBV12-5	CASGNTGNNEQFF	TGTGCTAGTGGGAATACAGGGAACAATGAGCAGTTCTTC
-	-	TRBJ2-7	TRBV5-4	CASSSHHLYEQYF	TGTGCCAGCAGCTCACACCACCTCTACGAGCAGTACTTC
-	many	TRBJ2-7	TRBV12-3/TRBV12-4	CASSLGHGNVNEQYF	TGTGCCAGCAGTTTGGGTCACGGGAATGTTAACGAGCAGTACTTC
TRBD1	few	TRBJ2-7	TRBV20-1	CSAWGQGTYEQYF	TGCAGTGCTTGGGGACAGGGGACCTACGAGCAGTACTTC
TRBD1	-	TRBJ2-2	TRBV7-2	CASSRQGSSTGELFF	TGTGCCAGCAGCCGACAGGGGTCTAGCACCGGGGAGCTGTTTTTT
-	once	TRBJ2-1	TRBV4-1	CASSHGQLRDNEQFF	TGCGCCAGCAGCCACGGACAGCTGCGGGACAATGAGCAGTTCTTC
-	-	TRBJ2-7	TRBV7-8	CASSPGRTVLVF	TGTGCCAGCAGCCCTGGGCGGACAGTTCTCGTCTTC
-	few	TRBJ2-3	TRBV12-3/TRBV12-4	CASSLRETDTQYF	TGTGCCAGCAGTTTGAGGGAGACAGATACGCAGTATTTT
TRBD1	-	TRBJ2-1	TRBV29-1	CSVGDRDYNEQFF	TGCAGCGTTGGGGACAGGGACTACAATGAGCAGTTCTTC
TRBD1	few	TRBJ2-7	TRBV6-2/TRBV6-3	CASSYPGQGPLYEQYF	TGTGCCAGCAGTTACCCGGGACAGGGGCCCCTCTACGAGCAGTACTTC
-	-	TRBJ2-1	TRBV29-1	CSVPYGGPPYNEQFF	TGCAGCGTCCCTTATGGCGGGCCACCTTACAATGAGCAGTTCTTC
-	-	TRBJ2-5	TRBV6-5	CASATGSSETQYF	TGTGCCAGCGCTACGGGTAGCAGCGAGACCCAGTACTTC
TRBD1	-	TRBJ2-5	TRBV20-1	CSALFYPGQGWSETQYF	TGCAGTGCTCTATTTTACCCGGGACAGGGATGGTCAGAGACCCAGTACTTC
-	-	TRBJ2-5	TRBV7-9	CASSFQQSKTQYF	TGTGCCAGCAGCTTCCAGCAGTCGAAGACCCAGTACTTC
-	-	TRBJ2-3	TRBV7-2	CASNSGDRTDTQYF	TGTGCCAGCAACTCTGGGGACCGCACAGATACGCAGTATTTT
TRBD2	few	TRBJ2-1	TRBV19	CASSLSGAQFF	TGTGCCAGTAGTCTGAGCGGGGCCCAGTTCTTC
TRBD1	-	TRBJ2-5	TRBV29-1	CSAGTGRMETQYF	TGCAGCGCTGGGACAGGGCGAATGGAGACCCAGTACTTC
TRBD2	few	TRBJ2-7	TRBV7-2	CASSLVAGAGSYEQYF	TGTGCCAGCAGCTTAGTAGCGGGAGCGGGGTCCTACGAGCAGTACTTC
-	few	TRBJ1-1	TRBV25-1	CASTPMPGGAFF	TGTGCCAGCACCCCAATGCCGGGAGGGGCTTTCTTT
TRBD2	once	TRBJ2-1	TRBV6-6	CASNLPSGGYNEQFF	TGTGCCAGCAACTTGCCTAGCGGGGGATACAATGAGCAGTTCTTC
-	few	TRBJ2-4	TRBV19	CASSLSVGDKNIQYF	TGTGCCAGTAGTCTATCAGTCGGGGACAAAAACATTCAGTACTTC
-	few	TRBJ1-2	TRBV5-1	CASSFNRVGYGYTF	TGCGCCAGCAGCTTCAACAGGGTTGGTTATGGCTACACCTTC
TRBD1	-	TRBJ1-1	TRBV5-1	CASSWRTGQLNTEAFF	TGCGCCAGCAGCTGGCGGACAGGGCAGCTGAACACTGAAGCTTTCTTT
TRBD1	-	TRBJ2-3	TRBV6-1	CASIGGQYSDTQYF	TGTGCCAGCATAGGGGGACAGTATTCAGATACGCAGTATTTT